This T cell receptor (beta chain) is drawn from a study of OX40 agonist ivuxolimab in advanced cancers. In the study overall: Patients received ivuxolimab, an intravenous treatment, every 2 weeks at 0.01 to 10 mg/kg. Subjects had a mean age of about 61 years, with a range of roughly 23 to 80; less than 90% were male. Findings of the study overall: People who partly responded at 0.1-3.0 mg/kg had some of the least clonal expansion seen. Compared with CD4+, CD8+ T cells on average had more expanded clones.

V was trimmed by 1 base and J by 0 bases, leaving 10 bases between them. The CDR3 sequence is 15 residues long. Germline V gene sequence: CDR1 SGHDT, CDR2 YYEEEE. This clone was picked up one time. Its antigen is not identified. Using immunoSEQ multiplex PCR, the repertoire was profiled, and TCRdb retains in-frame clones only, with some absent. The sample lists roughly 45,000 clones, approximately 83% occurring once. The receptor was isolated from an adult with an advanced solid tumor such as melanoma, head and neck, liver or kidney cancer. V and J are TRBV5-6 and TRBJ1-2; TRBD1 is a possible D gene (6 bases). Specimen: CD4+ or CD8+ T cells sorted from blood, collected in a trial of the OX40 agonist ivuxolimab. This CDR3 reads CASSLHDRTNYGYTF. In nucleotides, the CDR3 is TGTGCCAGCAGCTTGCACGACAGGACTAACTATGGCTACACCTTC.